This TCR beta chain is drawn from a study of cytomegalovirus exposure and HLA in healthy donors. Trimming left V 0 bases short and J 4 bases short, with 11 bases between. The CDR3 is 15 residues long. Germline assignment: CDR1 SGHRS and CDR2 YFSETQ. Whole-study findings and limits: CMV antigen specificity was confirmed in vitro for a few CMV-associated chains.

Remarks on this clone: Its antigen is not identified.

The PCR contained 60 Vbeta and 13 Jbeta primers. Assay: immunoSEQ multiplex PCR; the TCRdb copy retains only in-frame clones and omits some. Its clone listing holds fewer than 70,000 clones. The receptor was derived from a man between 25 and 39 years old in good health and CMV-seropositive. Sequenced sample: PBMCs. This chain links TRBV5-1 with TRBJ2-1, with a weak D call TRBD2 (6 bases). The CDR3 sequence is CASSLEGGRYNEQFF. The CDR3 bases are TGCGCCAGCAGCTTGGAGGGAGGTCGATACAATGAGCAGTTCTTC. Full variable domain (rest looked up from reference TRBV5-1 and TRBJ2-1): KAGVTQTPRYLIKTRGQQVTLSCSPISGHRSVSWYQQTPGQGLQFLFEYFSETQRNKGNFPGRFSGRQFSNSRSEMNVSTLELGDSALYLCASSLEGGRYNEQFFGPGTRLTVL.